This T cell receptor beta chain originates from a study of a mutant IDH1 vaccine in newly diagnosed glioma. As regards this clone: The antigen remains undetermined.

CDR1 and CDR2 (germline): SGHTA, FQGTGA. This CDR3 has 16 residues. Trimming stripped 1 base from V and 7 bases from J, with 19 bases between. The method was immunoSEQ multiplex PCR; TCRdb's version includes in-frame clones alone and lacks a portion of them. The data contain just over 80,000 clones, 65% to 90% of them singletons. As for time point: week 23, last vaccination. One vaccine dose held 300 ug of mutant IDH1 20-mer peptide and came with topical imiquimod. Each of the donors came in with new WHO grade 3 or 4 astrocytomas that were IDH1-mutant and ATRX-lost. The TCR originated in a man aged 25-45 years with glioma. Some clones in this sample may be carry-over from other donors' samples. This chain connects TRBV7-3 to TRBJ1-2; no firm D call. The source was PBMCs, collected from a glioma patient whose treatment included an IDH1 peptide vaccine. In nucleotides, the CDR3 is TGTGCCAGCAGCTTAAGAGTTAAACAGATTCCTATTGGCTACACCTTC. Translating it yields CASSLRVKQIPIGYTF.